A selection of T cell receptor beta chains follows, all from one sample in a study of vaccination effects on CD4 cells after COVID-19. No antigen has been identified for these receptors. Repertoires were generated with immunoSEQ multiplex PCR, while TCRdb's copy carries only in-frame clones and drops some. The sample lists 25,000 to 40,000 clones; roughly 60% were seen once. The source was CD4+ T cells from PBMCs cultured with SARS-CoV-2 spike peptides, collected after COVID-19 vaccination. The receptors here all came from a human donor who received a COVID-19 vaccine. The CDR3 runs from the conserved cysteine through the conserved F or W. D genes are given only for firm matches. Clone size is not always given. Where it is, it says once, few, many or a class for expanded clones.

v_call	j_call	clone_size	d_call	cdr3_nt	cdr3_aa
TRBV20-1	TRBJ2-1	once	-	TGCAGTGCTAGTTCGTACGGGCAGAGGAATGAGCAGTTCTTC	CSASSYGQRNEQFF
TRBV4-1	TRBJ1-1	once	TRBD1	TGCGCCAGCCGGGGACAGCTTAACACTGAAGCTTTCTTT	CASRGQLNTEAFF
TRBV4-1	TRBJ2-2	-	-	TGCGCCAGCAGCCCAAAGGGGCGCACCGTGACCGGGGAGCTGTTTTTT	CASSPKGRTVTGELFF
TRBV6-6	TRBJ2-3	-	-	TGTGCCAGCAGGAAAGGGGGGCATGGGGATACGCAGTATTTT	CASRKGGHGDTQYF
TRBV9	TRBJ1-2	-	-	TGTGCCAGCAGCGTAGCTCGGGGGGACTATGGCTACACCTTC	CASSVARGDYGYTF
TRBV6-5	TRBJ1-2	-	-	TGTGCCAGCAACTCAGGACAAGGAGAGGACTATGGCTACACCTTC	CASNSGQGEDYGYTF
TRBV6-5	TRBJ2-1	-	-	TGTGCCAGCAGTTACGCGGGCCTCAATGAGCAGTTCTTC	CASSYAGLNEQFF
TRBV6-1	TRBJ1-1	-	-	TGTGCCAGCAGTGAAAGGGGGGATTTCAACACTGAAGCTTTCTTT	CASSERGDFNTEAFF
TRBV10-3	TRBJ1-1	few	-	TGTGCCATCAGTCACGACGGAGGGTCCACTGAAGCTTTCTTT	CAISHDGGSTEAFF
TRBV6-6	TRBJ1-4	-	TRBD1	TGTGCCAGCAGTTACCCGGGACAGGGTGACGAAAAACTGTTTTTT	CASSYPGQGDEKLFF
TRBV3-1/TRBV3-2	TRBJ1-1	-	-	TGTGCCAGCAGCCAAGTAGTCGGGGACACTGAAGCTTTCTTT	CASSQVVGDTEAFF
TRBV18	TRBJ2-1	-	TRBD2	TGTGCCAGCTCACCCCTCGGTGGGGGGGACAATGAGCAGTTCTTC	CASSPLGGGDNEQFF
TRBV11-2	TRBJ1-6	few	-	TGTGCCAGCAGCCGATCGGGGCCTTATAATTCACCCCTCCACTTT	CASSRSGPYNSPLHF
TRBV10-3	TRBJ2-1	-	-	TGTGCCATCAGTGGAGGGACTGCCGACCCATCTGAGCAGTTCTTC	CAISGGTADPSEQFF
TRBV5-4	TRBJ2-7	-	-	TGTGCCAGCAGCCCCGGGATTACTCCTCCCCACGAGCAGTACTTC	CASSPGITPPHEQYF
TRBV10-3	TRBJ2-7	once	-	TGTGCCATCAGTGGTCAGACCCGCTACGAGCAGTACTTC	CAISGQTRYEQYF
TRBV18	TRBJ2-3	-	-	TGTGCCAGCTCACGAGGGGGTTTTGGCACAGATACGCAGTATTTT	CASSRGGFGTDTQYF
TRBV12-5	TRBJ1-5	-	TRBD1	TGTGCTAGTGGCGGAGGGGGCCCTGATAGCAATCAGCCCCAGCATTTT	CASGGGGPDSNQPQHF
TRBV5-4	TRBJ1-4	-	-	TGTGCCAGCAGCTCCTCGGGGATGGCACAGGAAAAACTGTTTTTT	CASSSSGMAQEKLFF
TRBV11-2	TRBJ2-7	-	-	TGTGCCAGCAGCTTTCAACTAGCCGAGCAGTACTTC	CASSFQLAEQYF
TRBV15	TRBJ1-3	few	-	TGTGCCACCAGCAGAGATCCGGGACGACGAAACACCATATATTTT	CATSRDPGRRNTIYF
TRBV15	TRBJ1-5	few	-	TGTGCCACCAGCAGAGATCAGCCCCAGCATTTT	CATSRDQPQHF
TRBV3-1/TRBV3-2	TRBJ2-5	-	-	TGTGCCAGCAGCCAAGTTTCTGGGTTAGAGACCCAGTACTTC	CASSQVSGLETQYF
TRBV27	TRBJ1-1	few	TRBD1	TGTGCCAGCAGTTTCCGGGACAGGGGAACTGAAGCTTTCTTT	CASSFRDRGTEAFF
TRBV10-3	TRBJ1-6	few	-	TGTGCCATCAGTGAATCACAGGGAAGCTCACCCCTCCACTTT	CAISESQGSSPLHF
TRBV5-1	TRBJ1-2	-	-	TGCGCCAGCAGCCCCCAAGGGGGGCATGGGGATGGCTACACCTTC	CASSPQGGHGDGYTF
TRBV29-1	TRBJ1-5	-	-	TGCAGCGTGAAGGGGGGGGATCAGCCCCAGCATTTT	CSVKGGDQPQHF
TRBV9	TRBJ2-5	few	TRBD1	TGTGCCAGCAGCCCAAACCCTGGGGGACAGCAGCAAGAGACCCAGTACTTC	CASSPNPGGQQQETQYF
TRBV24-1	TRBJ2-1	-	-	TGTGCCACCAGTGATTTGCACAGCAATGAGCAGTTCTTC	CATSDLHSNEQFF
TRBV23-1	TRBJ2-3	-	TRBD1	TGCGCCAGCAGTCAAGAGGCGGGGACAGGGGAAGAATTAGATACGCAGTATTTT	CASSQEAGTGEELDTQYF
TRBV3-1/TRBV3-2	TRBJ2-3	once	-	TGTGCCAGCAGCCAAGACTGGGTACAGCAGTATTTT	CASSQDWVQQYF
TRBV5-6	TRBJ1-3	-	TRBD1	TGTGCCAGCAGCCTGGGACAGGAAGGGGTTAGAAGAAACACCATATATTTT	CASSLGQEGVRRNTIYF
TRBV7-8	TRBJ2-6	-	TRBD1	TGTGCCAGCAGCTCAGACAGGGCTGGGGCCAACGTCCTGACTTTC	CASSSDRAGANVLTF
TRBV6-5	TRBJ1-5	-	TRBD1	TGTGCCAGCAGTTCGGGACAGGGGGGCAATCAGCCCCAGCATTTT	CASSSGQGGNQPQHF
TRBV29-1	TRBJ2-1	few	-	TGCAGCGTCCTGGGGGCGGCGACCTACAATGAGCAGTTCTTC	CSVLGAATYNEQFF
TRBV19	TRBJ1-1	-	-	TGTGCCAGTAAAGAGGGTAAAGCGAACACTGAAGCTTTCTTT	CASKEGKANTEAFF
TRBV6-1	TRBJ2-6	-	TRBD2	TGTGCCAGCAGTGAAGACGCCGGGAGGGGGGCCAACGTCCTGACTTTC	CASSEDAGRGANVLTF
TRBV7-6	TRBJ2-1	-	TRBD2	TGTGCCAGCAGCTCCCAAAGCGGGAGGGTCTACAATGAGCAGTTCTTC	CASSSQSGRVYNEQFF
TRBV19	TRBJ2-7	medium-sized	-	TGTGCCAGTAGTTTCCGACATTTAGAATCCTACGAGCAGTACTTC	CASSFRHLESYEQYF
TRBV7-2	TRBJ1-5	-	-	TGTGCCAGCAGCCTAAGGACAGAAACCAATCAGCCCCAGCATTTT	CASSLRTETNQPQHF
TRBV4-2	TRBJ2-1	-	TRBD2	TGTGCCAGCAGCCAAGAAGCGACTAGCGGGAGCTCCTACAATGAGCAGTTCTTC	CASSQEATSGSSYNEQFF
TRBV6-5	TRBJ2-5	-	-	TGTGCCAGCAGCACTCCTCGCGGCCAGTACTTC	CASSTPRGQYF
TRBV5-1	TRBJ2-7	once	TRBD1	TGCGCCAGCAGCTCTTCCGGGACAGGGAACTACGAGCAGTACTTC	CASSSSGTGNYEQYF
TRBV25-1	TRBJ1-6	-	-	TGTGCCAGCAGTGATTCCTCCCGAAAGCTTAATTCACCCCTCCACTTT	CASSDSSRKLNSPLHF
TRBV3-1/TRBV3-2	TRBJ2-7	-	-	TGTGCCAGCAGCCAAGATTTCAGGGGAGGCGAGCAGTACTTC	CASSQDFRGGEQYF
TRBV5-1	TRBJ2-2	-	TRBD2	TGCGCCAGCAGTTTAAGCGGGAGGGTGAACACCGGGGAGCTGTTTTTT	CASSLSGRVNTGELFF
TRBV19	TRBJ1-6	few	-	TGTGCCAGTAGTATAGGTCCCGGCCCTAATTCACCCCTCCACTTT	CASSIGPGPNSPLHF
TRBV19	TRBJ1-4	-	-	TGTGCCAGTCGAGTCCGGCTGGGGCTTCGGGATGAAAAACTGTTTTTT	CASRVRLGLRDEKLFF
TRBV27	TRBJ1-5	-	-	TGTGCCAGCAGTTATGGGTGGGGGAATCAGCCCCAGCATTTT	CASSYGWGNQPQHF
TRBV2	TRBJ1-2	-	-	TGTGCCAGCCTGAGGACACAAACTAACTATGGCTACACCTTC	CASLRTQTNYGYTF
TRBV11-2	TRBJ2-5	-	TRBD2	TGTGCCAGCAGCTTCGTTAGGCGGGAGGAGACCCAGTACTTC	CASSFVRREETQYF
TRBV19	TRBJ2-5	-	-	TGTGCCAGTAGTATATCCGACAGGTGGGGGACCCAGTACTTC	CASSISDRWGTQYF
TRBV2	TRBJ2-1	few	TRBD1	TGTGCCAGCAGCGGGAACAGGGGGGCGAGACAGTTCTTC	CASSGNRGARQFF